The clone carrying this T cell receptor (beta chain) was detected once. The data originate from a study of technical replicates of blood from a few donors. Using immunoSEQ multiplex PCR, the repertoire was profiled, and TCRdb retains in-frame clones only, with some absent. The table lists about 70,000 clones, about 94% of them singletons. This clonotype was obtained from a human donor in good health. The specimen sequenced was T cells isolated from PBMCs.

The CDR3 reads CASSPAGNEQYF. The CDR3 region has the DNA TGTGCCAGCAGCCCGGCAGGGAACGAGCAGTACTTC. V is TRBV7-9 and J is TRBJ2-7; perhaps TRBD1 as D (5 bases). The germline CDR1 and CDR2 sequences are SEHNR and FQNEAQ (reference sequence). The CDR3 is 12 amino acids. V was shortened by 5 bases and J by 5 bases, with 10 bases between the two germline ends.